This T cell receptor (beta chain) was obtained from a study of graft-versus-host responses after intestinal transplantation (dated by TCRdb to about 2021). About the investigation overall: The transplants that recipients got were multivisceral, liver-intestinal, or isolated intestinal. Anti-thymocyte globulin induction was given to all recipients, followed by maintenance tacrolimus and steroids for about 3 years. After intestinal transplantation, graft-versus-host and host-versus-graft alloreactive T cell clones were followed in the graft, circulation and bone marrow using bulk TCR-beta CDR3 sequencing. Alloreactive clones were identified by sequencing pre-transplant mixed lymphocyte reaction products and comparing these products with unstimulated pre-transplant donor and recipient T cells. A cohort of 24 intestinal transplant recipients, including one retransplant, was enrolled, and a few patients lacking pretransplant specimens were excluded. A peak of at least 4% donor T cells among recipient peripheral blood mononuclear cells was the definition used for donor T cell macrochimerism. Rather than going through the commercial service, samples from a few later patients were sequenced in-house on an Illumina MiSeq and processed with MiXCR. Results and caveats for the whole study, not just this receptor: Early after transplant, peak levels of circulating GvH clones were found to be associated with declines in HvG clones. High GvH to HvG T cell clonal ratios were observed in the allografts of patients with donor T cell macrochimerism. The relatively low number and heterogeneity of intestinal transplant patients limited the conclusions. GvH clones were detected in recipient bone marrow, and some appeared earlier in ileal mucosa or blood, consistent with an intestinal mucosal origin.

Library creation used the immunoSEQ multiplex PCR assay. For most patients, genomic DNA was isolated with the Qiagen DNeasy Blood and Tissue Kit and shipped frozen to Adaptive Biotechnologies for TCR sequencing. For most patients, genomic DNA was subjected to high-throughput TCR-beta CDR3 sequencing by Adaptive Biotechnologies. The study's own analysis went as follows. TCR sequencing data were retrieved from Adaptive's ImmunoSEQ software for 15 to 20 patients, whereas a few other patients were processed with MiXCR and VDJtools. CD4 versus CD8 sorting errors were corrected by removing sequences found in both subsets at a frequency ratio below 5:1. CDR3 nucleotide sequences shared between donor and recipient were removed because the origin of such sequences could not be assigned. To be classed as alloreactive, a clone needed at least 2-fold expansion over unstimulated cells and a minimum CFSE-low frequency of 0.002% (template counts) or 0.001% (read counts). Mappable clones were those detected in sequenced pre-transplant spleen, lymph node, or MLR CFSE-low populations of the donor or recipient. The cumulative frequency of alloreactive clones was calculated as a percentage of all sequences, weighted by copy number. TCRdb provides this immuneACCESS table in a form limited to in-frame rearrangements. Some clones are lacking; in checked studies, under half of them reflect an unresolved V gene, and why the rest are absent is not known. V and J calls and clone size follow that table, whereas D and trimming were derived from the DNA. The table for this sample lists 25,000 to 30,000 clones; around 76% of them were counted only once. 0.7% of the sample comes from the top ten.

The sample's time point label, in plain terms: cells obtained before transplantation from donor or recipient. CD3+CD4+ and CD3+CD8+ populations were FACS-sorted from unstimulated pre-transplant donor and recipient cells taken from spleen or lymph nodes. The germline V gene supplies CDR1 SNHLY and CDR2 FYNNEI. Unmatched junction bases come to 4, with V trimmed by 9 bases and J by 3 bases. Measured from the cysteine to the phenylalanine, the CDR3 is 13 residues long. Kept here is only the CDR3 DNA, which spans 39 bases and is read in frame from base 1. This clone was found a few times. Its antigen is currently not known. No qualities accompany the bases; no much larger clone lies one base away.

The sequence was obtained from a human donor who received an intestinal transplant. The source was unstimulated CD4+ T cells sorted from spleen or lymph node cells, collected before intestinal transplant. This chain joins TRBV2 to TRBJ1-1; 10 middle bases align to TRBD1. For the CDR3, the sequence is CARSGTGDTEAFF. The DNA sequence is as follows: TGTGCCAGGTCCGGGACAGGGGACACTGAAGCTTTCTTT.